This T cell receptor beta chain was sequenced during a study of cytomegalovirus exposure and HLA in healthy donors. Trimming took 5 bases from V and 10 from J, leaving 15 bases between them. Per the germline V gene, CDR1 is LNHDA and CDR2 is SQIVND (reference sequence). This CDR3 region has 13 residues. Regarding the study as a whole: Other equally common chains were less clonally expanded than HLA-associated TCR beta chains, a later analysis showed.

A remark on this clone: The antigen is unknown.

60 Vbeta and 13 Jbeta primers were used in PCR. Sequenced by immunoSEQ multiplex PCR; TCRdb stores in-frame clones only, minus some. The sample lists about 100,000 clones; roughly three quarters were seen once. Specimen: PBMCs. This TCR was sampled from a woman aged 45-60 years in good health and CMV-seropositive. The rearrangement joins TRBV19 to TRBJ2-1, with D possibly being TRBD2 (6 bases). In nucleotides, the CDR3 is TGTGCCAGTAGTCCCTATAGCGGTTTGGAGCAGTTCTTC. Translating it yields CASSPYSGLEQFF. The full variable domain, rest sourced from reference TRBV19 and TRBJ2-1, is DGGITQSPKYLFRKEGQNVTLSCEQNLNHDAMYWYRQDPGQGLRLIYYSQIVNDFQKGDIAEGYSVSREKKESFPLTVTSAQKNPTAFYLCASSPYSGLEQFFGPGTRLTVL.